This T cell receptor (beta chain) stems from a study of sequential checkpoint blockade in melanoma. Whole-study context: Randomization was 1:1 between first-line nivolumab→ipilimumab and ipilimumab→nivolumab.

Only in-frame clones appear in the TCRdb table, and some are missing; sequencing was by immunoSEQ multiplex PCR. The sample lists about 25,000 clones; 77% were seen once. Treatment described: randomized to nivolumab then ipilimumab (arm A) or the reverse (arm B). This sequence originates from a human donor with melanoma. The sequences come from CD8+ T cells sorted from blood (inferred from file names), collected from a patient given nivolumab and ipilimumab in sequence.

The CDR3 coding sequence is TGTGCCAGCAGTTTTTGGGGCGCTAGGGATACTGAAGCTTTCTTT. The encoded protein is CASSFWGARDTEAFF. The chain joins TRBV28 to TRBJ1-1, with D maybe TRBD1 (5 bases). V shed 3 bases and J shed 5 bases, with 16 bases lying between them. CDR1 MDHEN and CDR2 SYDVKM come from the germline V gene. CDR3 length: 15 residues.